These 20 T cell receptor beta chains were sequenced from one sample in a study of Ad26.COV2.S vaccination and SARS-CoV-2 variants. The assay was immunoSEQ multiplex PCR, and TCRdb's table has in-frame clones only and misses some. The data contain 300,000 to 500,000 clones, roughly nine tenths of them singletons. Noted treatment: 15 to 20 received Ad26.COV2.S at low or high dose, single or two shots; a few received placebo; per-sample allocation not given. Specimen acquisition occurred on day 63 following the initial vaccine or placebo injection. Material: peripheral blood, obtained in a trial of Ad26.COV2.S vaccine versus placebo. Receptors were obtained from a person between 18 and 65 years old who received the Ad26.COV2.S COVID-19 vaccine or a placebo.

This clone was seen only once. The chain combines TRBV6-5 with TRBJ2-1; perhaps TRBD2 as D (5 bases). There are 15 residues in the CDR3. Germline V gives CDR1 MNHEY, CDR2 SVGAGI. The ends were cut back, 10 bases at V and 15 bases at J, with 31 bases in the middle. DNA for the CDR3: TGTGCCACCATAGGTCAGACCCGTCCCGGGGTGCACGGGTTCTTC. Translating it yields CATIGQTRPGVHGFF.

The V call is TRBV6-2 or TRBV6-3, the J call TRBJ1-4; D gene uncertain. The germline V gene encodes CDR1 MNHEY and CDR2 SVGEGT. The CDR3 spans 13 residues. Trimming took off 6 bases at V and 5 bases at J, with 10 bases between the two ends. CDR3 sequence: CASSEAGNEKLFF. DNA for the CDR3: TGTGCCAGCAGCGAGGCCGGGAATGAAAAACTGTTTTTT.

The CDR3 DNA follows: TGCGCCAGCAGCCAAGTCCAATTCAGTACAGATACGCAGTATTTT. Translating gives CASSQVQFSTDTQYF. V gene TRBV4-1 combines with J gene TRBJ2-3, with unresolved D. Trimming cost V 1 base and J 3 bases, with 11 bases left between them. This CDR3 has 15 residues. The germline gives CDR1 MGHRA, CDR2 YSYEKL.

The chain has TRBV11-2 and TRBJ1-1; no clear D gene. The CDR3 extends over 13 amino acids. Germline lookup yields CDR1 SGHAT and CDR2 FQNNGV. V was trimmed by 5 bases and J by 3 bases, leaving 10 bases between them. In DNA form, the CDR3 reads TGTGCCAGCAGCGGAACGGAGTACACTGAAGCTTTCTTT. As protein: CASSGTEYTEAFF.

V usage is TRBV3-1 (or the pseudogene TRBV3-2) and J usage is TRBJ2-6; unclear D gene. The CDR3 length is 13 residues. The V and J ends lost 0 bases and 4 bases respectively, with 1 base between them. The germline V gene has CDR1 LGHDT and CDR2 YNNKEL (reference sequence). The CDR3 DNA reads TGTGCCAGCAGCCAAGAGGGGGCCAACGTCCTGACTTTC. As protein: CASSQEGANVLTF.

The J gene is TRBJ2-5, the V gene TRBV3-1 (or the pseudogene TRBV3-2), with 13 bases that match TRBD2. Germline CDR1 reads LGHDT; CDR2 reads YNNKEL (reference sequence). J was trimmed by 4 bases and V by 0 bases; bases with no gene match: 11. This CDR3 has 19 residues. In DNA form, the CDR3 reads TGTGCCAGCAGCCAAGAGTCAGGAACTAGCGGGGGGGTTCGAGAGACCCAGTACTTC. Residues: CASSQESGTSGGVRETQYF.

The CDR3 loop reads CASSIDSGFLNEKLFF. CDR3 sequence (DNA): TGTGCCAGTAGTATAGATTCGGGGTTTTTGAATGAAAAACTGTTTTTT. This chain links TRBV19 with TRBJ1-4; D ambiguous. This CDR3 spans 16 amino acids. With 0 bases removed from V and 5 bases from J, the gap between germline ends came to 13 bases. Germline V gives CDR1 LNHDA, CDR2 SQIVND (reference sequence).

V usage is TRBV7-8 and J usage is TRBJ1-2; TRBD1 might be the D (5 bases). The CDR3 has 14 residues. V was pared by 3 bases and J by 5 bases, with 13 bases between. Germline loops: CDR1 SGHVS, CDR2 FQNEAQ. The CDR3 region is CASSFTAGWYGYTF. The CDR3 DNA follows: TGTGCCAGCAGCTTTACGGCAGGGTGGTATGGCTACACCTTC.

The CDR3 nucleotides read TGTGCCAGCAGCCCCGAGGTTACGGACTTCTATGGCTACACCTTC. As protein: CASSPEVTDFYGYTF. The J gene is TRBJ1-2, the V gene TRBV7-9, with no clear D. This CDR3 comprises 15 residues. Trimming removed 5 bases from V and 4 bases from J, with 17 bases in between. Germline lookup yields CDR1 SEHNR and CDR2 FQNEAQ (reference sequence).

Written as DNA, the CDR3 is TGTGCCACCAGCAGAGGATTGGCGGGGGTTAGCACAGATACGCAGTATTTT. This codes for CATSRGLAGVSTDTQYF. The genes are TRBV15 and TRBJ2-3; the match to TRBD2 covers 7 bases. CDR3 length: 17 amino acids. V dropped 1 base and J dropped 0; count of bases not matched to a gene: 7. The germline V gene has CDR1 LNHNV and CDR2 YYDKDF (reference sequence).

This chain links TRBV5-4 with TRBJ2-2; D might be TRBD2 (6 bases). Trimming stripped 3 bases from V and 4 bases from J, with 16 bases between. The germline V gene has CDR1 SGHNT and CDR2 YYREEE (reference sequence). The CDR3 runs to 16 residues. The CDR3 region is CASSSGGHSTTGELFF. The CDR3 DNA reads TGTGCCAGCAGCTCTGGAGGGCACAGTACCACCGGGGAGCTGTTTTTT. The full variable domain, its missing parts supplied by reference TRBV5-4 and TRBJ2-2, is ETGVTQSPTHLIKTRGQQVTLRCSSQSGHNTVSWYQQALGQGPQFIFQYYREEENGRGNFPPRFSGLQFPNYSSELNVNALELDDSALYLCASSSGGHSTTGELFFGEGSRLTVL.

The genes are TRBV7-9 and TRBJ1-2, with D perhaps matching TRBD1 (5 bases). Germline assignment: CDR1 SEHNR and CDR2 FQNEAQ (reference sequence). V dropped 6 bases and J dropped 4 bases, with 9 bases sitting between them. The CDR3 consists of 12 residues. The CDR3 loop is CASSNRSYGYTF. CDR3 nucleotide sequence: TGTGCCAGCAGTAACAGGTCCTATGGCTACACCTTC.

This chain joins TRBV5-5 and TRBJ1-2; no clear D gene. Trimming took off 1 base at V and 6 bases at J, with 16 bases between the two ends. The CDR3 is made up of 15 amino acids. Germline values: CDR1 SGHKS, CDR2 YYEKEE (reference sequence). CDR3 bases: TGTGCCAGCAGCTTGCAAGTGGCTTTCCCAGATGGCTACACCTTC. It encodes CASSLQVAFPDGYTF. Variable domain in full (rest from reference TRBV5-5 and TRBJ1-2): DAGVTQSPTHLIKTRGQQVTLRCSPISGHKSVSWYQQVLGQGPQFIFQYYEKEERGRGNFPDRFSARQFPNYSSELNVNALLLGDSALYLCASSLQVAFPDGYTFGSGTRLTVV.

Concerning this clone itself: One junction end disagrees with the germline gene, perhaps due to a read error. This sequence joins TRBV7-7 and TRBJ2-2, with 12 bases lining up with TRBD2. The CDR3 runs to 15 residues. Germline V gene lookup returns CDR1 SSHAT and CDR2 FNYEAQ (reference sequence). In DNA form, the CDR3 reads TGTGCTAGCAGCGCAGGACTAGCGGGGACCGGGGAGCTGTTTTTT. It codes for CASSAGLAGTGELFF.

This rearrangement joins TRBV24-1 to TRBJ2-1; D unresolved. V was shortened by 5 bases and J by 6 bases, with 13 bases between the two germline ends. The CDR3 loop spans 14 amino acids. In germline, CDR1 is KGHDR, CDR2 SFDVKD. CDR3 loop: CATSASRDSNEQFF. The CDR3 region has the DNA TGTGCCACCAGTGCTTCAAGGGATAGCAATGAGCAGTTCTTC.

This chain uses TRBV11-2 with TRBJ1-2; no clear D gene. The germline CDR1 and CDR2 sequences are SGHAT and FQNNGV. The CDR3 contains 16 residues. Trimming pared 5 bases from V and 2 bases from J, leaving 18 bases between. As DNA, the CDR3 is TGTGCCAGCAGCCCCCTGTCGTCAGGACTGAACTATGGCTACACCTTC. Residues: CASSPLSSGLNYGYTF.

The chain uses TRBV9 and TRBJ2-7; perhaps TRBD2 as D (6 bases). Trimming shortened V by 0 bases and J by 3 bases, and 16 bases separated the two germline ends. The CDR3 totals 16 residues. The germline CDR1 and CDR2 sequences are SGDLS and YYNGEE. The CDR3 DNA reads TGTGCCAGCAGCGTAGGGGACTTGAGGGACCACTACGAGCAGTACTTC. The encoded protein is CASSVGDLRDHYEQYF.

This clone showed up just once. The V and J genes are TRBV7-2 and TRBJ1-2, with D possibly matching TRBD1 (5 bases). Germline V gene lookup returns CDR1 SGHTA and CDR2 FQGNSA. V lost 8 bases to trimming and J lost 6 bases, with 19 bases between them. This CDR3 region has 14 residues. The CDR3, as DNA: TGTGCCAGCCGATACAATCGGGACCGGCATGGCTACACCTTC. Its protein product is CASRYNRDRHGYTF.

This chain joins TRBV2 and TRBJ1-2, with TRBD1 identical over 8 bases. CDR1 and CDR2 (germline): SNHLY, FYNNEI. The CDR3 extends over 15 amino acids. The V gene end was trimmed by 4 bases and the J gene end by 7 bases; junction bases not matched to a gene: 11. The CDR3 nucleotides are TGTGCCAGCAGTGGACAGGGGCCCGTCCAGAGTGGCTACACCTTC. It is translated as CASSGQGPVQSGYTF.

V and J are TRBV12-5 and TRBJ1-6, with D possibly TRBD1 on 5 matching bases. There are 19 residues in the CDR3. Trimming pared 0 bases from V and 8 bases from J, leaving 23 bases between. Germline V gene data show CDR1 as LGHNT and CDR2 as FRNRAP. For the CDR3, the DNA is TGTGCTAGTGGTTTGGTACAGAGGGGATTCGGGCCGAGGGATTCACCCCTCCACTTT. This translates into CASGLVQRGFGPRDSPLHF.